The source of this T cell receptor beta chain is a study of blood T cell repertoires in COVID-19 (dated by TCRdb to 2018 to 2020). Background for the entire study: Samples from collaborators originated in the United States, Italy and Spain and spanned both the acute and convalescent phases of COVID-19. Samples came from the ongoing ImmuneRACE study (first 160 participants) plus 1,254 subjects from 6 global collaborators. The prospective study material was composed of cDNA or gDNA derived from T cells, B-cell-depleted T cells, or PBMCs. HLA class I and class II types, where available, came from metadata supplied by the sample provider rather than from assay-based typing. A freely available public database, intended as a resource for researchers studying the immune response to SARS-CoV-2, is where the repertoires were released. Deeply sampled blood TCRbeta repertoires from subjects exposed to, actively infected with, or recovered from COVID-19 were included in the dataset. The sample metadata nearly always contained a de-identified subject ID, COVID-19 status, age in years and sex.

General study outcomes and caveats: The quantity of clinical and demographic metadata differed by source and by participant and was supplied without curation.

Comment on this clone: Which antigen it targets is not known. Base qualities are not provided; no much larger clone lies one nucleotide away.

Enrolling through a virtual design, the prospective study's participants ranged in age from roughly 18 to 95 years and lived across roughly 24 United States geographic areas. In the prospective study, cohorts were assigned on the basis of participant-reported clinical history obtained from a screening survey and a study questionnaire. Recovered participants in ImmuneRACE Cohort 3 were defined by two consecutive negative NP/OP PCR tests, clearance by a healthcare professional, or resolution of symptoms. In the prospective study, whole blood, serum and a nasopharyngeal or oropharyngeal swab were collected from each participant by mobile phlebotomists. Additional blood draws and questionnaires over an approximately 2-month period could optionally be provided by prospective study participants. Prospective study blood samples were shipped either frozen or at room temperature before DNA extraction. TCRbeta CDR3 regions were amplified from genomic DNA by means of the immunoSEQ Assay, a bias-controlled multiplex PCR. The original pipeline was this. Nucleated cell counts per sample were estimated from amplification of reference gene primers within the assay. To quantify the absolute abundance of each unique TCRbeta CDR3 rearrangement, sequence reads were collapsed and filtered. For each sample, productive Simpson clonality was calculated as the square root of Simpson's diversity index over productive rearrangements. What TCRdb holds here is the immuneACCESS table cut down to in-frame rearrangements. Part of the clones is not present; checked against another copy, under half of the missing clones reflect an unresolved V gene, and the others are unexplained. V, J and clone size are taken as reported in that table, and D and trimming were inferred from the DNA itself. The sample records 300,000 to 350,000 clones, 85% to 90% of which are singletons. Almost 9.5% of the sample goes to the ten largest clones.

Trimming removed 4 bases from V and 5 bases from J, leaving 14 bases between the germline ends. The CDR3 holds 13 amino acids from the cysteine to the phenylalanine. Here the CDR3 DNA is all that survives: 39 bases in frame from base 1. CDR1 and CDR2 are drawn from the germline V gene: SQVTM, ANQGSEA. The chain couples TRBV29-1 to TRBJ1-1; no D gene can be assigned with confidence. This receptor was obtained from a woman in her twenties or thirties who had recovered from COVID-19. Input material: PBMCs or T cells enriched from blood (not recorded which). The DNA sequence reads TGCAGCGTTGCGGGGAGTGTGCGAACTGAAGCTTTCTTT. This gives the protein CSVAGSVRTEAFF.